This entry concerns a single T cell receptor beta chain. Its antigen is not identified. Using immunoSEQ multiplex PCR, the repertoire was profiled, and TCRdb retains in-frame clones only, with some absent. The table records about 360,000 clones, about nine tenths of them present only once. The data were taken from a study of cytomegalovirus exposure and HLA in healthy donors. Whole-study results and caveats: Cytomegalovirus association was listed for 170 or so TCR beta chains. The dataset shows that most TCR sequences were rare, while some public TCRs occurred in many donors. In vitro, a few CMV-associated chains proved specific for CMV antigens.

The receptor's source is a woman aged 18-29 years in good health and CMV-seronegative. The specimen was PBMCs.

The CDR3 reads CASSELVPIPLPGGRETQYF. The CDR3 bases are TGTGCCAGCAGTGAACTGGTCCCCATTCCCCTACCAGGGGGCAGAGAGACCCAGTACTTC. This chain links TRBV6-4 with TRBJ2-5, with 8 bases lining up with TRBD1. This CDR3 spans 20 amino acids. Germline CDR1 reads MRHNA; CDR2 reads SNTAGT. The trim removed 3 bases at V and 4 bases at J, leaving 22 bases unmatched.